This is a list of T cell receptor beta chains from one sample in a study of T cells in Graves' hyperthyroidism and ophthalmopathy. MiXCR, run by TCRdb on the multiplex PCR reads, gives a single entry per CDR3 protein. The sample includes approximately 500,000 distinct CDR3 sequences, around 42% of them seen just once. The sequenced material came from peripheral blood or thyroid tissue (not recorded which). These receptor sequences come from a woman aged 18 to 35 with Graves' hyperthyroidism. Each CDR3 is given with its conserved first and last residue. Fields, in order: D gene, J gene, clone size, V gene, CDR3 DNA, CDR3 protein. The D gene is left open where the match is weak. Not every row has a clone size; where given, it reads once, few, many or a size class.

D gene: .; J gene: TRBJ1-2; clone size: many; V gene: TRBV6-1; CDR3 DNA: TGTGCCAGCAGTGTGGAGAAGAAGTATGGCTACACCTTC; CDR3 protein: CASSVEKKYGYTF
D gene: .; J gene: TRBJ1-2; clone size: .; V gene: TRBV4-3; CDR3 DNA: TGCGCCAGCAGCCAAGGCGCAAGGGGTAGGGGCTACACCTTC; CDR3 protein: CASSQGARGRGYTF
D gene: .; J gene: TRBJ2-5; clone size: many; V gene: TRBV20-1; CDR3 DNA: TGCAGTAAAAGGGGAGGCGGGCTCCAAGAGACCCAGTACTTC; CDR3 protein: CSKRGGGLQETQYF
D gene: TRBD2; J gene: TRBJ2-7; clone size: .; V gene: TRBV2; CDR3 DNA: TGTGCCAGCAGCGGACCACTAGCGTACGAGCAGTACTTC; CDR3 protein: CASSGPLAYEQYF
D gene: .; J gene: TRBJ1-1; clone size: few; V gene: TRBV27; CDR3 DNA: TGTGCCAGCAGATTTCCCACGGGGGGCTGGGACACTGAAGCTTTCTTT; CDR3 protein: CASRFPTGGWDTEAFF
D gene: TRBD2; J gene: TRBJ2-7; clone size: once; V gene: TRBV29-1; CDR3 DNA: TGCAGCGCATCGGGACTAGCGGGGGACGAGCAGTACTTC; CDR3 protein: CSASGLAGDEQYF
D gene: TRBD1; J gene: TRBJ1-1; clone size: .; V gene: TRBV7-3; CDR3 DNA: TGTGCCAGCAGCTTGACAGGGGGCATGAACACTGAAGCTTTCTTT; CDR3 protein: CASSLTGGMNTEAFF
D gene: .; J gene: TRBJ2-5; clone size: .; V gene: TRBV20-1; CDR3 DNA: TGCAGTGCTAGAGAGGGGGACTGGGAGACCCAGTACTTC; CDR3 protein: CSAREGDWETQYF
D gene: .; J gene: TRBJ2-5; clone size: many; V gene: TRBV24-1; CDR3 DNA: TGTGCCACCAGTGCTCGCGGGGCAGGAGAGACCCAGTACTTC; CDR3 protein: CATSARGAGETQYF
D gene: TRBD1; J gene: TRBJ1-6; clone size: many; V gene: TRBV4-1; CDR3 DNA: TGCGCCAGCAGCCAAGTAAACAGGGGGCTAAGTTCACCCCTCCACTTT; CDR3 protein: CASSQVNRGLSSPLHF
D gene: TRBD1; J gene: TRBJ1-2; clone size: .; V gene: TRBV5-8; CDR3 DNA: TGTGCCAGCAGCCAAGAAGACAGGGCAGGAAATGGCTACACCTTC; CDR3 protein: CASSQEDRAGNGYTF
D gene: .; J gene: TRBJ2-6; clone size: .; V gene: TRBV15; CDR3 DNA: TGTGCCACCAGCAGAGATTCTTTC; CDR3 protein: CATSRDSF
D gene: .; J gene: TRBJ2-7; clone size: .; V gene: TRBV11-2; CDR3 DNA: TGTGCCAGCAGTTACGGGGTCCCCTCCTACGAGCAGTACTTC; CDR3 protein: CASSYGVPSYEQYF
D gene: .; J gene: TRBJ1-3; clone size: .; V gene: TRBV12-3/TRBV12-4; CDR3 DNA: TGTGCCAGCAGTTCGGCCGGGCTAGCCAAAAACACCATATATTTT; CDR3 protein: CASSSAGLAKNTIYF
D gene: TRBD1; J gene: TRBJ1-5; clone size: .; V gene: TRBV25-1; CDR3 DNA: TGTGCCAGCAGTGAACAGGGGGTCTATCAGCCCCAGCATTTT; CDR3 protein: CASSEQGVYQPQHF
D gene: TRBD1; J gene: TRBJ2-3; clone size: .; V gene: TRBV5-1; CDR3 DNA: TGCGCCAGCAGCTTGGCAGGGGGTCCCACCACAGATACGCAGTATTTT; CDR3 protein: CASSLAGGPTTDTQYF
D gene: TRBD1; J gene: TRBJ1-4; clone size: .; V gene: TRBV6-5; CDR3 DNA: TGTGCCAGCAGTCCGGGACAGGGTCTCCCACGGTTGTCTGAAAAACTGTTTTTT; CDR3 protein: CASSPGQGLPRLSEKLFF
D gene: TRBD1; J gene: TRBJ1-2; clone size: .; V gene: TRBV7-3; CDR3 DNA: TGTGCCAGCAGCTTAAGATCCGGGACAGGGGGCCGGGATGGCTACACCTTC; CDR3 protein: CASSLRSGTGGRDGYTF
D gene: .; J gene: TRBJ2-2; clone size: few; V gene: TRBV6-5; CDR3 DNA: TGTGCCAGCAGTGCTACCGGGACACCAGAACGTACCGGGGAGCTGTTTTTT; CDR3 protein: CASSATGTPERTGELFF
D gene: TRBD1; J gene: TRBJ2-7; clone size: many; V gene: TRBV7-6; CDR3 DNA: TGTGCCAGCAGCTTAGGGACAGGGAGCAACGAGCAGTACTTC; CDR3 protein: CASSLGTGSNEQYF
D gene: .; J gene: TRBJ1-1; clone size: .; V gene: TRBV29-1; CDR3 DNA: TGCAGCGTCGAGCGGGGGGGCCGCAAAGCTTTCTTT; CDR3 protein: CSVERGGRKAFF
D gene: TRBD1; J gene: TRBJ1-2; clone size: many; V gene: TRBV27; CDR3 DNA: TGTGCCAGCAGTGGGGGGACAGGGGACCCTGATATTCGCGGCTACACCTTC; CDR3 protein: CASSGGTGDPDIRGYTF
D gene: TRBD1; J gene: TRBJ1-5; clone size: .; V gene: TRBV12-3/TRBV12-4; CDR3 DNA: TGTGCCAGCAGTTCCCAGGGGAACAGGGGACAGCCCCAGCATTTT; CDR3 protein: CASSSQGNRGQPQHF
D gene: TRBD1; J gene: TRBJ1-1; clone size: many; V gene: TRBV7-2; CDR3 DNA: TGTGCCAGCAGCCGTAGGGGGCTGGGCACTGAAGCTTTCTTT; CDR3 protein: CASSRRGLGTEAFF
D gene: .; J gene: TRBJ2-6; clone size: .; V gene: TRBV29-1; CDR3 DNA: TGCAGCGTTGAAGAGGGCATTACTGGGGCCAACGTCCTAACTTTC; CDR3 protein: CSVEEGITGANVLTF
D gene: .; J gene: TRBJ1-4; clone size: many; V gene: TRBV5-1; CDR3 DNA: TGCGCCAGCAGCTTGGATTGGGGCGAACTGTTTTTT; CDR3 protein: CASSLDWGELFF
D gene: TRBD1; J gene: TRBJ1-4; clone size: .; V gene: TRBV7-2; CDR3 DNA: TGTGCCAGCAGTTTCAGGACAGGGGAGAATGAAAAACTGTTTTTT; CDR3 protein: CASSFRTGENEKLFF
D gene: .; J gene: TRBJ2-7; clone size: .; V gene: TRBV20-1; CDR3 DNA: TGCAGTGCTGCCAGCAGCCCCGGTTACGAGCAGTACTTC; CDR3 protein: CSAASSPGYEQYF
D gene: TRBD2; J gene: TRBJ2-7; clone size: .; V gene: TRBV13; CDR3 DNA: TGTGCCAGCAGCTTAGTGCGCGGGAGAACCCACGAGCAGTACTTC; CDR3 protein: CASSLVRGRTHEQYF
D gene: TRBD2; J gene: TRBJ2-5; clone size: .; V gene: TRBV5-8; CDR3 DNA: TGTGCCAGCAGCCAAGGTCCTAGCGGGAGGGAGACCCAGTACTTC; CDR3 protein: CASSQGPSGRETQYF
D gene: TRBD2; J gene: TRBJ2-6; clone size: many; V gene: TRBV7-2; CDR3 DNA: TGTGCCAGCAGCTTAATAGCGGGAGCCCCCGGGGCCAACGTCCTGACTTTC; CDR3 protein: CASSLIAGAPGANVLTF
D gene: .; J gene: TRBJ2-3; clone size: .; V gene: TRBV9; CDR3 DNA: TGTGCCAGCAGCGTATCCCTAACTCCAGCGGCTAGCACAGATACGCAGTATTTT; CDR3 protein: CASSVSLTPAASTDTQYF
D gene: TRBD2; J gene: TRBJ2-3; clone size: few; V gene: TRBV7-8; CDR3 DNA: TGTGCCAGCAGCGAGGGACTAGTGGGAGATACGCAGTATTTT; CDR3 protein: CASSEGLVGDTQYF
D gene: .; J gene: TRBJ2-7; clone size: few; V gene: TRBV20-1; CDR3 DNA: TGCAGTGCTAGAGATCGCGCTTTCTCCTACGAGCAGTACTTC; CDR3 protein: CSARDRAFSYEQYF
D gene: TRBD1; J gene: TRBJ2-6; clone size: many; V gene: TRBV20-1; CDR3 DNA: TGCAGTGCCATGGACAGGACCTCTGGGGCCAACGTCCTGACTTTC; CDR3 protein: CSAMDRTSGANVLTF